Described below is a single TCR beta chain sequence and its context. Those who participated ranged in age from roughly 18 to 90 years and resided in 24 US areas. Donors were grouped by their self-reported clinical history. Symptom resolution, clearance, or two negative PCRs marked the recovered donors of Cohort 3. These data are taken from a study of blood T cell repertoires in COVID-19. Looking at the study overall: Samples representing acute and convalescent COVID-19 were sourced from the United States, Italy and Spain.

Assay: immunoSEQ multiplex PCR; the TCRdb copy retains only in-frame clones and omits some. The sample holds 150,000 or so clones, roughly three quarters seen once. Sequenced: PBMCs or T cells enriched from blood (not recorded which). The receptor's source is a woman aged 50 to 60 who had recovered from COVID-19.

The CDR3 is CASSTLGNYEAFF. The CDR3 DNA follows: TGTGCCAGCAGCACGTTGGGTAACTATGAAGCTTTCTTT. J is TRBJ1-1 and V is TRBV11-2; D gene ambiguous. Germline V gene sequence: CDR1 SGHAT, CDR2 FQNNGV. This CDR3 spans 13 amino acids. Trimming removed 5 bases at V and 7 bases at J, with 14 bases between. The variable domain in full, completed from reference TRBV11-2 and TRBJ1-1, reads EAGVAQSPRYKIIEKRQSVAFWCNPISGHATLYWYQQILGQGPKLLIQFQNNGVVDDSQLPKDRFSAERLKGVDSTLKIQPAKLEDSAVYLCASSTLGNYEAFFGQGTRLTVV.